This T cell receptor (beta chain) was profiled in a study of T cells after yellow fever vaccination. At the level of the study: When fractions had low cell numbers, they were prepared with SMART-Seq v4 Ultra Low Input.

General study findings and limits: Abundant clonotypes from the bulk population could get into FACS-sorted repertoires as contaminants. Booster sampling recovered most clones from primary vaccination (roughly 97% CD4, around 90% CD8).

Production of TCR cDNA was by 5'RACE template switching, which also added a universal primer site and UMIs. From the 5' RACE reads, TCRdb called clonotypes with MiXCR, one entry per CDR3 protein. Altogether a few hundred thousand distinct CDR3 sequences are present, 4.1% being singletons, with the ten largest covering just under 25%. The CDR3 sequence is 14 residues long. Deletions cut 5 bases from V and 0 bases from J, with 8 bases between. Germline V gene lookup returns CDR1 LNHDA and CDR2 SQIVND (reference sequence). This clonotype has a handful of counts. Antigen unknown. This chain joins TRBV19 and TRBJ1-5, with D uncertain. The material sequenced was PBMCs, taken 5 days after the yellow fever booster vaccination. This TCR was recovered from a man aged 18 to 30 who received the YFV17D yellow fever vaccine. This chain's CDR3 is CASSESNSNQPQHF. In DNA form, the CDR3 reads TGTGCCAGTAGTGAAAGTAATAGCAATCAGCCCCAGCATTTT.